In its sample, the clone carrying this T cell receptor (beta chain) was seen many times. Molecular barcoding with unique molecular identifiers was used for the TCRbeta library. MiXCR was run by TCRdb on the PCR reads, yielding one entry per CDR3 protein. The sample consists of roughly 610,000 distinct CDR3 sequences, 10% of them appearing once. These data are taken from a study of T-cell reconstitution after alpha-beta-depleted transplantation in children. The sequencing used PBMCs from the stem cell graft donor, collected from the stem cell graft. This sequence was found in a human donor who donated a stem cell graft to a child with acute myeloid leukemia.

The DNA of the CDR3 is TGTGCCAGCAGTCGGGTCTATGGGGCCAACGTCCTGACTTTC. Its translation: CASSRVYGANVLTF. J is TRBJ2-6 and V is TRBV28; D remains unclear. CDR1 and CDR2 from the germline V gene are MDHEN and SYDVKM. The CDR3 has 14 residues. The V end lost 5 bases, the J end lost 3 bases, and 8 bases lay between the germline ends.